This T cell receptor beta chain emerged from a study of technical replicates of blood from several donors. The data were produced by immunoSEQ multiplex PCR, yet TCRdb's version contains in-frame clones alone and is incomplete. The sample holds 70,000 to 95,000 clones; approximately 94% are singletons and the top ten take 0.2% to 0.25%. Trimming removed 3 bases from V and 8 bases from J, with 16 bases in between. From germline, CDR1 is KGHSH and CDR2 LQKENI. CDR3 size: 14 residues. The clonotype was recovered from a human donor in good health. V is TRBV18 and J is TRBJ1-1, with a weak D call TRBD1 (5 bases). The specimen was T cells isolated from PBMCs. The CDR3: CASSPGGGLLEAFF. CDR3 bases: TGTGCCAGCTCACCCGGGGGGGGGTTATTGGAAGCTTTCTTT.